This TCR beta chain appears in the sequencing data of a study of regulatory T cells in long-lasting Graves disease. From germline, CDR1 is SGHNT and CDR2 YENEEA. This CDR3 is built from 15 residues. V lost 4 bases and J 3 bases, leaving 13 bases between the germline ends. Time point denoted: newly diagnosed GD, antithyroid drugs for less than 3 months. After RNA was extracted from PBMCs, the TCR library was made from it. Findings and caveats of the study: Newly diagnosed Graves' patients had higher TCR diversity than persistent ones.

This clonotype was seen at least ten times. Its antigen is still unknown. In building TCR beta libraries, iRepertoire HTBI primers were used together with Arm-PCR of CDR3 regions. TCRdb re-derived calls from the multiplex PCR reads in MiXCR, one entry per CDR3 protein. The sample gives over 500,000 distinct CDR3 sequences, about 16% of which show up once; around 12% is in the top ten. These same records also appear under a second study, on T cells in Graves' hyperthyroidism and ophthalmopathy. Per that study: Uncontrolled infection, other autoimmune disease, pregnancy or lactation barred patients from enrollment. Using the HTBI primer set, a first-round RT-PCR was run on the TCR CDR3.

This TCR was recovered from a man aged 18 to 35 with Graves disease. V gene TRBV11-3 combines with J gene TRBJ2-1, with D maybe TRBD1 (6 bases). The source was peripheral blood mononuclear cells (PBMCs), collected at new diagnosis, from a patient treated with antithyroid drugs. The CDR3 here is CASSYRDTIYNEQFF. The CDR3 DNA follows: TGTGCCAGCAGCTACCGGGACACTATCTACAATGAGCAGTTCTTC.